This TCR beta chain came from a study of blood T cell repertoires in COVID-19. The method was immunoSEQ multiplex PCR; TCRdb's version includes in-frame clones alone and lacks a portion of them. The sample has 200,000 or so clones, 80% to 90% seen once; the top ten hold 3.5% to 4%. Per germline, CDR1 SGDLS and CDR2 YYNGEE. This CDR3 comprises 14 residues. V lost 4 bases and J lost 2, with 12 bases in between. The chain uses TRBV9 and TRBJ1-2; possible D gene TRBD1, 6 bases. This TCR came from a woman between 40 and 55 years old with acute COVID-19. Sequenced input: PBMCs or T cells enriched from blood (not recorded which). CDR3 coding DNA: TGTGCCAGCAGCTCAAATCAGGGGAACTATGGCTACACCTTC. Translation gives CASSSNQGNYGYTF.